These 17 T cell receptor beta chains were all obtained from the same sample, sequenced in a study of blood T cell repertoires in COVID-19. Some clones are missing from TCRdb's copy, which holds only in-frame ones; the method was immunoSEQ multiplex PCR. The data show about 190,000 clones, 70% to 90% seen once. Sample: peripheral blood. These receptors were collected from a middle-aged woman who had recovered from COVID-19.

The rearrangement links TRBV10-3 to TRBJ2-7; 10 bases are shared with TRBD2. The V gene end was trimmed by 6 bases and the J gene end by 3 bases; junction bases not matched to a gene: 2. The CDR3 has 13 residues. Germline V lookup: CDR1 ENHRY, CDR2 SYGVKD. The CDR3 nucleotides are TGTGCCATCAGCGAGCGGGGGGGCTACGAGCAGTACTTC. Its translation: CAISERGGYEQYF.

The V call is TRBV11-3, the J call TRBJ1-6; 7 bases are shared with TRBD1. The length of the CDR3 is 14 residues. The V gene end was trimmed by 5 bases and the J gene end by 14 bases; junction bases not matched to a gene: 12. Germline-derived CDR1 and CDR2 are SGHNT and YENEEA. The CDR3 loop reads CASSRDSYNSALHF. The CDR3 DNA follows: TGTGCCAGCAGCCGGGACAGCTATAATTCGGCCCTCCACTTT.

The chain combines TRBV6-5 with TRBJ2-7; 8 nucleotides align to TRBD2. In germline, CDR1 is MNHEY, CDR2 SVGAGI. The CDR3 is made up of 14 amino acids. The trim removed 4 bases at V and 1 base at J, leaving 3 bases unmatched. DNA of the CDR3: TGTGCCAGCAGTTTCGGGGGGGAGTCCTACGAGCAGTACTTC. Translated: CASSFGGESYEQYF.

The chain carries TRBV5-1 and TRBJ1-4, with a possible D match to TRBD1 (6 bases). CDR1 and CDR2 (germline): SGHRS, YFSETQ. CDR3 length: 14 residues. Trimming took 2 bases from V and 7 from J, leaving 12 bases between them. The CDR3 DNA reads as TGCGCCAGCAGCTTACCAGGGGTCGGTGAAAAACTGTTTTTT. It is translated as CASSLPGVGEKLFF.

The chain joins TRBV4-1 to TRBJ1-1; no firm D call. The CDR3 runs 14 residues. The V end lost 2 bases, the J end lost 4 bases, and 11 bases lay between the germline ends. In germline, CDR1 is MGHRA, CDR2 YSYEKL. In DNA form, the CDR3 reads TGCGCCAGCAGCCAATATAGGGAGACCACTGAAGCTTTCTTT. It encodes CASSQYRETTEAFF.

The J gene is TRBJ1-1, the V gene TRBV6-5, with unresolved D. Germline V lookup: CDR1 MNHEY, CDR2 SVGAGI. The CDR3 is 14 residues long. Trimming took off 5 bases at V and 1 base at J, with 11 bases between the two ends. Here the CDR3 DNA reads TGTGCCAGCAGTCCCGAGCGGGGGAACACTGAAGCTTTCTTT. Translated, it gives CASSPERGNTEAFF.

The chain combines TRBV6-5 with TRBJ2-7, with 9 bases lining up with TRBD1. Germline CDR1 is MNHEY and CDR2 is SVGAGI. This CDR3 has 14 residues. After removal of 6 bases from V and 2 bases from J, the junction contained 5 bases not matched to a gene. The CDR3 sequence is CASRAGTGPYEQYF. The DNA of the CDR3 is TGTGCCAGCAGAGCCGGGACAGGGCCCTACGAGCAGTACTTC.

This clone was detected only once. The chain combines TRBV11-2 with TRBJ2-3, with D possibly matching TRBD1 (5 bases). V gave up 4 bases and J gave up 1 base, with 18 bases separating them. Germline V gene sequence: CDR1 SGHAT, CDR2 FQNNGV. The CDR3 has 17 amino acids. The CDR3 spells CASSSKSDKTGTDTQYF. The CDR3, as DNA: TGTGCCAGCAGCTCAAAGTCGGACAAAACCGGCACAGATACGCAGTATTTT.

The V and J genes are TRBV28 and TRBJ2-3; D is undetermined. This CDR3 contains 15 residues. The germline CDR1 and CDR2 sequences are MDHEN and SYDVKM. Deletions cut 3 bases from V and 2 bases from J, with 12 bases between. CDR3 nucleotide sequence: TGTGCCAGCAGTTTCGGCAGTTACTACACAGATACGCAGTATTTT. Encoded protein: CASSFGSYYTDTQYF. The full variable domain, completed using reference TRBV28 and TRBJ2-3, is DVKVTQSSRYLVKRTGEKVFLECVQDMDHENMFWYRQDPGLGLRLIYFSYDVKMKEKGDIPEGYSVSREKKERFSLILESASTNQTSMYLCASSFGSYYTDTQYFGPGTRLTVL.

The chain employs TRBV7-8 and TRBJ2-7; D may be TRBD1 (5 bases). Germline V CDR1 and CDR2: SGHVS, FQNEAQ. The ends were cut back, 4 bases at V and 1 base at J, with 8 bases in the middle. This CDR3 contains 13 residues. The CDR3 here is CASSSDKSYEQYF. The CDR3 DNA reads as TGTGCCAGCAGCTCGGACAAATCCTACGAGCAGTACTTC.

The rearrangement uses TRBV7-9 and TRBJ1-2, with 7 positions matching TRBD1. Germline V gene lookup returns CDR1 SEHNR and CDR2 FQNEAQ (reference sequence). CDR3 size: 15 residues. V shed 2 bases, J shed 4 bases, and the junction held 7 bases outside the gene matches. This chain's CDR3 is CASSLSLGGGYGYTF. Written as DNA, the CDR3 is TGTGCCAGCAGCTTATCCTTAGGGGGCGGCTATGGCTACACCTTC.

V gene TRBV30 combines with J gene TRBJ2-1, with 12 nucleotides matching TRBD2. Germline V gene data show CDR1 as GTSNPN and CDR2 as SVGIG (reference sequence). With 3 bases clipped from V and 8 bases from J, the junction kept 8 bases outside the gene matches. The CDR3 covers 15 residues. Here the CDR3 DNA reads TGTGCCTGGAGGCATACTAGCGGGAGGCCAGATGAGCAGTTCTTC. Translated, it gives CAWRHTSGRPDEQFF. Full variable domain (outside the CDR3, taken from reference TRBV30 and TRBJ2-1): SQTIHQWPATLVQPVGSPLSLECTVEGTSNPNLYWYRQAAGRGLQLLFYSVGIGQISSEVPQNLSASRPQDRQFILSSKKLLLSDSGFYLCAWRHTSGRPDEQFFGPGTRLTVL.

The chain combines TRBV2 with TRBJ2-7, with D uncertain. The CDR3 loop spans 15 amino acids. Germline CDR1 SNHLY, CDR2 FYNNEI. Trimming stripped 3 bases from V and 2 bases from J, with 14 bases between. The CDR3 sequence is CASSDLESRPYEQYF. DNA for the CDR3: TGTGCCAGCAGTGATCTCGAGAGCCGTCCCTACGAGCAGTACTTC.

This chain joins TRBV5-1 and TRBJ1-1; D unclear. The CDR3 loop spans 14 amino acids. V was trimmed by 0 bases and J by 2 bases, leaving 8 bases between them. Germline values: CDR1 SGHRS, CDR2 YFSETQ. CDR3 residues: CASSLATANTEAFF. CDR3 in DNA: TGCGCCAGCAGCTTGGCTACAGCAAACACTGAAGCTTTCTTT.

The chain is built from TRBV5-1 and TRBJ1-1; 7 bases are a match to TRBD1. Trimming removed 1 base from V and 5 bases from J; junction bases left unmatched: 8. The CDR3 spans 15 residues. In germline, CDR1 is SGHRS, CDR2 YFSETQ. CDR3 in amino acids: CASSLTGAHGTEAFF. DNA for the CDR3: TGCGCCAGCAGCTTGACAGGGGCCCATGGGACTGAAGCTTTCTTT.

The V and J genes are TRBV7-2 and TRBJ1-4, with D maybe TRBD1 (5 bases). Germline values: CDR1 SGHTA, CDR2 FQGNSA. This CDR3 region has 17 residues. Trimming removed 5 bases from V and 0 bases from J, with 16 bases in between. Here the CDR3 reads CASSPGRTTATNEKLFF. In DNA form, the CDR3 reads TGTGCCAGCAGCCCCGGGCGGACAACTGCAACTAATGAAAAACTGTTTTTT.

The V call is TRBV30, the J call TRBJ2-5; 7 nucleotides agree with TRBD1. Looked up from germline, CDR1 is GTSNPN and CDR2 is SVGIG (reference sequence). V shed 3 bases and J 5 bases; nucleotides not matched to a gene: 12. The CDR3 runs 15 residues. The DNA for the CDR3 is TGTGCCTGGAGCCTAATAGGGGGCCCCAGGGAGACCCAGTACTTC. Translating gives CAWSLIGGPRETQYF.